A selection of T cell receptor beta chains follows, all from one sample in a study of blood T cell repertoires in COVID-19. The repertoire was sequenced with immunoSEQ multiplex PCR; TCRdb's copy has only in-frame clones and lacks some. The sample holds 180,000 or so clones, 90% seen once. The sequencing sample was made of peripheral blood. The receptors here all came from a middle-aged man with acute or convalescent COVID-19. Both conserved end residues are part of each CDR3. Fields, in order: CDR3 protein, CDR3 DNA, V gene, clone size, J gene, D gene. The D gene is left open where the match is weak. Clone size, where shown, is once, few, many, or a class for clones that have expanded.

cdr3_aa: CATSTLKQGASYNEQFF
cdr3_nt: TGTGCCACCAGCACCCTCAAACAGGGAGCCTCCTACAATGAGCAGTTCTTC
v_call: TRBV15
clone_size: -
j_call: TRBJ2-1
d_call: -

cdr3_aa: CASSLSGTGTGELFF
cdr3_nt: TGCGCCAGCAGCCTATCCGGGACAGGGACCGGGGAGCTGTTTTTT
v_call: TRBV5-1
clone_size: -
j_call: TRBJ2-2
d_call: TRBD1

cdr3_aa: CASRTLGTDPVNEKLFF
cdr3_nt: TGTGCCAGCAGAACTCTCGGGACAGACCCGGTGAATGAAAAACTGTTTTTT
v_call: TRBV27
clone_size: once
j_call: TRBJ1-4
d_call: TRBD1

cdr3_aa: CASSESTQRGEQFF
cdr3_nt: TGCGCCAGCAGTGAGTCGACCCAGCGGGGTGAGCAGTTCTTC
v_call: TRBV10-1
clone_size: -
j_call: TRBJ2-1
d_call: TRBD2

cdr3_aa: CASSPRGSNIQYF
cdr3_nt: TGTGCCAGCAGTCCCAGGGGATCAAACATTCAGTACTTC
v_call: TRBV25-1
clone_size: once
j_call: TRBJ2-4
d_call: -

cdr3_aa: CASSELQVYNEQFF
cdr3_nt: TGTGCCAGCAGTGAACTACAGGTATACAATGAGCAGTTCTTC
v_call: TRBV6-1
clone_size: -
j_call: TRBJ2-1
d_call: -

cdr3_aa: CASSQAGISGNTIYF
cdr3_nt: TGCGCCAGCAGCCAAGCGGGGATCTCTGGAAACACCATATATTTT
v_call: TRBV4-3
clone_size: -
j_call: TRBJ1-3
d_call: -

cdr3_aa: CASSEGGYSNQPQHF
cdr3_nt: TGCGCCAGCAGTGAAGGAGGGTATAGCAATCAGCCCCAGCATTTT
v_call: TRBV10-2
clone_size: -
j_call: TRBJ1-5
d_call: -

cdr3_aa: CASSSLSAETQYF
cdr3_nt: TGTGCCAGTAGTTCGTTGTCCGCGGAGACCCAGTACTTC
v_call: TRBV19
clone_size: -
j_call: TRBJ2-5
d_call: -

cdr3_aa: CASGHRGRGTEAFF
cdr3_nt: TGTGCCAGTGGACACAGGGGGCGAGGGACTGAAGCTTTCTTT
v_call: TRBV19
clone_size: -
j_call: TRBJ1-1
d_call: TRBD1

cdr3_aa: CASSEHRVVETQYF
cdr3_nt: TGTGCCAGCAGTGAACACAGGGTGGTAGAGACCCAGTACTTC
v_call: TRBV25-1
clone_size: -
j_call: TRBJ2-5
d_call: -

cdr3_aa: CASRGTSGRTGELFF
cdr3_nt: TGCGCCAGCAGAGGGACTAGCGGGAGGACCGGGGAGCTGTTTTTT
v_call: TRBV10-2
clone_size: -
j_call: TRBJ2-2
d_call: TRBD2

cdr3_aa: CASSSPGQGYGGYTF
cdr3_nt: TGTGCCAGCAGTTCACCGGGACAGGGTTATGGCGGCTACACCTTC
v_call: TRBV27
clone_size: -
j_call: TRBJ1-2
d_call: TRBD1

cdr3_aa: CASSPDRGTGLLGYTF
cdr3_nt: TGTGCCAGCAGTCCAGACAGAGGGACAGGGTTATTAGGCTACACCTTC
v_call: TRBV27
clone_size: -
j_call: TRBJ1-2
d_call: TRBD1

cdr3_aa: CASSSIQGSKRPIVYNEQFF
cdr3_nt: TGTGCCAGCAGTTCAATACAGGGATCGAAGCGACCAATTGTTTACAATGAGCAGTTCTTC
v_call: TRBV28
clone_size: -
j_call: TRBJ2-1
d_call: -

cdr3_aa: CASSTLGANTGELFF
cdr3_nt: TGTGCCAGCAGCACCTTAGGGGCGAACACCGGGGAGCTGTTTTTT
v_call: TRBV5-5
clone_size: once
j_call: TRBJ2-2
d_call: -

cdr3_aa: CASSSFNQPQHF
cdr3_nt: TGTGCCAGTAGTTCCTTTAATCAGCCCCAGCATTTT
v_call: TRBV19
clone_size: -
j_call: TRBJ1-5
d_call: -

cdr3_aa: CASRGGSYNSPLHF
cdr3_nt: TGTGCCAGCAGGGGGGGATCCTATAATTCACCCCTCCACTTT
v_call: TRBV6-5
clone_size: -
j_call: TRBJ1-6
d_call: -

cdr3_aa: CASSLALGGRGRRGYGYTF
cdr3_nt: TGTGCCAGCAGCTTAGCGCTCGGAGGCAGGGGGCGCCGGGGCTATGGCTACACCTTC
v_call: TRBV7-8
clone_size: few
j_call: TRBJ1-2
d_call: TRBD1

cdr3_aa: CAIGETGLNNQPQHF
cdr3_nt: TGTGCCATCGGGGAGACAGGGCTTAACAATCAGCCCCAGCATTTT
v_call: TRBV10-3
clone_size: few
j_call: TRBJ1-5
d_call: TRBD1

cdr3_aa: CASGRDSQETQYF
cdr3_nt: TGTGCCAGCGGACGGGACAGCCAAGAGACCCAGTACTTC
v_call: TRBV2
clone_size: -
j_call: TRBJ2-5
d_call: TRBD1

cdr3_aa: CASWRGGVGHGYTF
cdr3_nt: TGTGCCAGCTGGAGAGGGGGCGTTGGGCATGGCTACACCTTC
v_call: TRBV27
clone_size: -
j_call: TRBJ1-2
d_call: TRBD1